Sequencing of this T cell receptor (beta chain) was carried out in a study of shared clonotypes between healthy human individuals. Study observations and caveats: Rarefaction analysis demonstrated incomplete sorted-subset sequencing notwithstanding large depth. Naive CD4 clonotype sharing across several donors was around 5%.

Remarks on this clone: The antigen remains unidentified.

V was cut by 1 base and J by 3 bases, with 9 bases left in between. Germline assignment: CDR1 SGHTA and CDR2 FQGNSA. The CDR3 length is 14 residues. Sequencing was performed with immunoSEQ multiplex PCR; in TCRdb, only in-frame clones are kept and a portion is missing. The sample records 2 million to 2.5 million clones, 92% being singletons. The clonotype originates from a man between 18 and 29 years old in good health. Some clones in this sample may be carry-over from other donors' samples. This chain joins TRBV7-2 and TRBJ1-2; no definite D call. The sample taken for sequencing was naive CD4+ T cells from PBMCs. Noted subset: CD45RA+ positively selected. The CDR3 region has the DNA TGTGCCAGCAGCTTAGGAGGTGATTACTATGGCTACACCTTC. Translated: CASSLGGDYYGYTF.